This T cell receptor beta chain comes out of a study of CD8+CD57+ T cells in acquired aplastic anemia. Study-level information: Recorded DNA amounts for sorted CD4+ and CD8+ cells had an average of approximately 3 ug.

Comment on this clonotype: Its target is not known.

Genomic DNA templated the TCR beta VDJ and CDR3 profiling. TCRdb itself ran the reads through MiXCR, one entry per CDR3 protein. The data contain more than 250,000 distinct CDR3 sequences, around 60% of them singletons. Study outcomes and limitations: CD8+ Simpson's diversity did not differ significantly between patients and controls. Common to patients and controls were roughly 30 CD8+ CDR3 sequences.

V was pared by 2 bases and J by 8 bases, with 4 bases of the junction left unmatched. This CDR3 region has 14 residues. The germline CDR1 and CDR2 sequences are SGHRS and YFSETQ. This chain links TRBV5-1 with TRBJ1-4; 9 bases agree with TRBD1. What was sequenced was sorted CD4+, CD8+, or CD8+CD57+ T cells (not recorded which) from PBMCs. The clonotype originates from a human donor with severe aplastic anemia or a healthy control (not recorded which). The chain's CDR3 is CASSLQGAREKLFF. CDR3 bases: TGCGCCAGCAGCTTACAGGGGGCCAGGGAAAAACTGTTTTTT.